This T cell receptor beta chain emerged from a study of CD8+ T cells in alopecia areata. Details on this clone: As yet, its antigen is unknown.

Following RNA extraction, reverse transcription yielded cDNA that acted as the sequencing template. Assay: immunoSEQ multiplex PCR; the TCRdb copy retains only in-frame clones and omits some. The data contain 95,000 to 150,000 clones, approximately 47% of them singletons. In germline, CDR1 is MNHEY, CDR2 SMNVEV (reference sequence). Trimming pared 6 bases from V and 5 bases from J, leaving 11 bases between. The CDR3 extends over 13 amino acids. The study's findings and limits: Relative to normal scalp, lesional scalp, especially alopecia totalis/universalis, showed higher clonality. Patients shared TCRs less clearly than mice did, possibly for HLA-related reasons.

The TCR originated in a human donor with alopecia areata. This chain joins TRBV27 and TRBJ2-1, with D possibly TRBD1 on 6 matching bases. The sequencing sample was made of NKG2D-low CD8+ T cells sorted from blood. In DNA, the CDR3 is TGTGCCAGCAGCCTAGGGGGTCACAATGAGCAGTTCTTC. It encodes CASSLGGHNEQFF.